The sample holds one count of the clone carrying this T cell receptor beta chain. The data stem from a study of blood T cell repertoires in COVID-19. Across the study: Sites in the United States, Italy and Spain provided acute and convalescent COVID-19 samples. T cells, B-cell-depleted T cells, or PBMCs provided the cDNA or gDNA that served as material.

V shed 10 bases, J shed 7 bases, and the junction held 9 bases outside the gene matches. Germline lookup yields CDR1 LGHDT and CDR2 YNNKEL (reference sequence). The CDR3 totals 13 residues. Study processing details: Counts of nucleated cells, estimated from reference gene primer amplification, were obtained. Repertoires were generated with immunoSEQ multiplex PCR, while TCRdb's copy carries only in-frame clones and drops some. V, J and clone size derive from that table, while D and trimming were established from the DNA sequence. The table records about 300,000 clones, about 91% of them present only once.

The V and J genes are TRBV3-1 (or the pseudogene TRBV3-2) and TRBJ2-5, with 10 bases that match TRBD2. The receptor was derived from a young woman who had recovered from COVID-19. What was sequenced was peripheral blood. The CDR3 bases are TGTGCCATCGGAGCGGGGGGGGAAGGGACCCAGTACTTC. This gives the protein CAIGAGGEGTQYF.